This entry features one T cell receptor beta chain sequence. Its antigen is currently unknown. Donors comprised healthy HIV-negative adults lacking recent acute infections or vaccinations. This sample is drawn from a study of shared clonotypes between healthy human individuals. Study overall: Sampling drew on donors who were a couple of women and three men aged 18 to 49. Study-wide results and caveats: Among donors, the sharing of clonotypes was expected to be influenced by sequencing depth.

The germline V gene encodes CDR1 MGHDK and CDR2 SYGVNS. The CDR3 runs 15 residues. V lost 4 bases and J lost 4, with 16 bases in between. The material for each subset, its genomic DNA, was split evenly across several immunoSEQ plates. The data were produced by immunoSEQ multiplex PCR, yet TCRdb's version contains in-frame clones alone and is incomplete. The sample has approximately 1.5 million clones; nearly 99% are singletons. This TCR was recovered from a man younger than 40 in good health. The gene calls are TRBV25-1 and TRBJ2-5, with TRBD1 as a possible D gene (5 bases). Sequences were obtained from naive CD4+ T cells sorted from blood. Subset meaning: CD45RA+ positively selected. The CDR3 DNA sequence: TGTGCCAGCAGTGCCCTCTCCCCAGGGTTAGAGACCCAGTACTTC. Protein: CASSALSPGLETQYF. Combining the CDR3 with reference TRBV25-1 and TRBJ2-5 gives the whole variable domain EADIYQTPRYLVIGTGKKITLECSQTMGHDKMYWYQQDPGMELHLIHYSYGVNSTEKGDLSSESTVSRIRTEHFPLTLESARPSHTSQYLCASSALSPGLETQYFGPGTRLLVL.